The 11 T cell receptor beta chains below all came from one sample that was sequenced in a study of T-cell reconstitution after alpha-beta-depleted transplantation in children. The authors prepared the TCRbeta library with unique molecular identifiers. TCRdb redid the calling of the PCR reads with MiXCR, one entry per CDR3 protein. The sample has 450,000 to 600,000 distinct CDR3 sequences; around 17% are singletons. The sample in question was PBMCs from the stem cell graft donor, obtained from the stem cell graft. These receptors originate from a human donor who donated a stem cell graft to a child with acute lymphoblastic leukemia.

J is TRBJ1-1 and V is TRBV5-1; D is possibly TRBD1 (6 bases). The V gene's germline CDR1 is SGHRS and CDR2 YFSETQ. This CDR3 spans 15 amino acids. Trimming removed 4 bases at V and 2 bases at J, with 15 bases between. The CDR3 DNA reads TGCGCCAGCAGCCCGCAGGGACAACAAAACACTGAAGCTTTCTTT. Amino acid sequence: CASSPQGQQNTEAFF.

This clonotype was observed a few times. The rearrangement joins TRBV29-1 to TRBJ2-5, with 8 bases that match TRBD1. Germline values: CDR1 SQVTM, CDR2 ANQGSEA. V lost 7 bases to trimming and J lost 2 bases; unmatched junction nucleotides: 12. The CDR3 loop spans 15 amino acids. The CDR3: CSAIPTGAHQETQYF. The CDR3, as DNA: TGCAGCGCAATACCGACAGGGGCGCATCAAGAGACCCAGTACTTC.

The chain carries TRBV27 and TRBJ2-7; D gene unclear. CDR1 and CDR2 from the germline V gene are MNHEY and SMNVEV (reference sequence). The CDR3 spans 13 residues. The germline V and J ends were trimmed by 8 bases and 1 base, with 12 bases remaining between them. The CDR3 nucleotides are TGTGCCAGCTGGCCTCTGATGTCCTACGAGCAGTACTTC. Protein: CASWPLMSYEQYF.

This clonotype was observed at least ten times. The chain links TRBV10-3 to TRBJ2-5, with D perhaps matching TRBD2 (6 bases). This CDR3 has 11 amino acids. Per the germline V gene, CDR1 is ENHRY and CDR2 is SYGVKD. The V end was cut by 8 bases, the J end by 4 bases, with 8 bases between. The CDR3 reads CAISEGETQYF. The CDR3 DNA sequence: TGTGCCATCTCGGAGGGAGAGACCCAGTACTTC.

This clonotype occurred a few times. The chain uses TRBV12-3 or TRBV12-4 and TRBJ2-7, with 12 bases matching TRBD2. The CDR3 contains 14 residues. Unmatched junction bases numbered 5, after V lost 6 bases and J lost 5 bases. CDR3 sequence reads: CASRLRLAGDEQYF. The CDR3 DNA follows: TGTGCCAGCAGACTCCGACTAGCGGGAGACGAGCAGTACTTC.

This sequence joins TRBV12-3 or TRBV12-4 and TRBJ2-2, with 8 positions matching TRBD2. The ends lost 7 bases at V and 7 bases at J; junction bases unmatched: 11. This CDR3 is 15 amino acids long. CDR3 sequence: CASNRPGLVLGELFF. The CDR3 DNA reads as TGTGCCAGCAATCGCCCGGGACTAGTACTCGGGGAGCTGTTTTTT.

This clonotype was observed a few times. The J gene is TRBJ1-5, the V gene TRBV18; D not certain. Germline V gene sequence: CDR1 KGHSH, CDR2 LQKENI. Between the trimmed V and J ends, which lost 1 base and 3 bases, there was a span of 13 bases. The CDR3 contains 16 residues. CDR3 loop: CASSPQSLRDNQPQHF. CDR3 in DNA: TGTGCCAGCTCACCACAGTCGTTAAGGGACAATCAGCCCCAGCATTTT.

This clonotype was seen a few times. The J gene is TRBJ2-7, the V gene TRBV20-1; tentative D call: TRBD2 (6 bases). V dropped 0 bases and J dropped 0 bases, with 9 bases sitting between them. Germline V gene sequence: CDR1 DFQATT, CDR2 SNEGSKA (reference sequence). The CDR3 has 14 amino acids. The CDR3 DNA follows: TGCAGTGCTAGAGACGGGCGGGGCTCCTACGAGCAGTACTTC. It codes for CSARDGRGSYEQYF.

This clonotype appeared a few times. This sequence joins TRBV5-1 and TRBJ2-3; D gene ambiguous. This CDR3 spans 14 amino acids. Between the trimmed V and J ends, which lost 6 bases and 2 bases, there was a span of 13 bases. Looked up from germline, CDR1 is SGHRS and CDR2 is YFSETQ. This chain's CDR3 is CASIPGLHTDTQYF. The CDR3, as DNA: TGCGCCAGCATACCGGGTCTCCACACAGATACGCAGTATTTT. The whole variable domain, filled in from reference TRBV5-1 and TRBJ2-3, reads KAGVTQTPRYLIKTRGQQVTLSCSPISGHRSVSWYQQTPGQGLQFLFEYFSETQRNKGNFPGRFSGRQFSNSRSEMNVSTLELGDSALYLCASIPGLHTDTQYFGPGTRLTVL.

This clonotype was recorded once. J is TRBJ1-1 and V is TRBV7-9; no clear D. Trimming left V 5 bases short and J 0 bases short, with 16 bases between. This CDR3 is 16 amino acids long. Per germline, CDR1 SEHNR and CDR2 FQNEAQ (reference sequence). The CDR3 spells CASSPRGLALNTEAFF. The DNA for the CDR3 is TGTGCCAGCAGCCCCCGGGGTCTTGCACTGAACACTGAAGCTTTCTTT.

This clonotype was observed a few times. Germline is not matched at one junction end, which may reflect a read error. J is TRBJ1-2 and V is TRBV9; no reliable D call. The CDR3 consists of 14 residues. Germline CDR1 SGDLS, CDR2 YYNGEE. Written as DNA, the CDR3 is TGCGGAAGCGCTCCGGGAGGTAGCGGCTATGGCTACACCTTC. Amino acid sequence: CGSAPGGSGYGYTF. The variable domain in full, with the rest retrieved from reference TRBV9 and TRBJ1-2, is DSGVTQTPKHLITATGQRVTLRCSPRSGDLSVYWYQQSLDQGLQFLIQYYNGEERAKGNILERFSAQQFPDLHSELNLSSLELGDSALYFCGSAPGGSGYGYTFGSGTRLTVV.